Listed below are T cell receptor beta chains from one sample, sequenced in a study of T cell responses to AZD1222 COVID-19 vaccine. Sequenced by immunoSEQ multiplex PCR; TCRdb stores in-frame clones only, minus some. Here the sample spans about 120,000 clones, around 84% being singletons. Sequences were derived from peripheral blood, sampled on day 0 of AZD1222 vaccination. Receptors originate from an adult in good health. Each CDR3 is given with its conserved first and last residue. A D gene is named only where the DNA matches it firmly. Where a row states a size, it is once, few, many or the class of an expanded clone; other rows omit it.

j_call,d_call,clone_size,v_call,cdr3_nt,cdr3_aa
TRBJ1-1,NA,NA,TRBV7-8,TGTGCCAGCAGCCTACCCGGGCCACGGAACACTGAAGCTTTCTTT,CASSLPGPRNTEAFF
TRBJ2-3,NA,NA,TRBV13,TGTGCCAGCAGCTTGTATTGGGGGGAGACTGGCACAGATACGCAGTATTTT,CASSLYWGETGTDTQYF
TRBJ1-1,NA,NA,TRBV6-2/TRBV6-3,TGTGCCAGCAGTCCCCCTCCCGGCAGGGGAGGAACTGAAGCTTTCTTT,CASSPPPGRGGTEAFF
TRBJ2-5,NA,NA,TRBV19,TGTGCCAGTAGTAGGGTAGTTAGGGAGACCCAGTACTTC,CASSRVVRETQYF
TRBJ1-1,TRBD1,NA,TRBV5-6,TGTGCCAGCAGTCAACCCCCAGGGGGCGCGGGTAACACTGAAGCTTTCTTT,CASSQPPGGAGNTEAFF
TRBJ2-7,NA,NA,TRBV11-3,TGTGCCAGCAGCCCAGCCCTCCACGCCGAGCAGTACTTC,CASSPALHAEQYF
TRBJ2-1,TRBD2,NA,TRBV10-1,TGCGCCAGCAGCCTAGCGGGGGGCGGTGAGCAGTTCTTC,CASSLAGGGEQFF
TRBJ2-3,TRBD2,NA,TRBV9,TGTGCCAGCAGCGTAGGGCTAGCGGGGGAGTATACGCAGTATTTT,CASSVGLAGEYTQYF
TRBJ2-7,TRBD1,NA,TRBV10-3,TGTGCCATCAGGGCCCCGGGACAGGGCTACGAGCAGTACTTC,CAIRAPGQGYEQYF
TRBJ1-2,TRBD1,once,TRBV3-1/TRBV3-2,TGTGCCAGCAGCCAACGGACAGGGAACTATGGCTACACCTTC,CASSQRTGNYGYTF
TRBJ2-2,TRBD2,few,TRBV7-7,TGTGCTAGCAGCCCCATAGCGGGGCCATACACTTTCGGGGAGCTGTTTTTT,CASSPIAGPYTFGELFF
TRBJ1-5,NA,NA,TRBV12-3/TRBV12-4,TGTGCCAGCCGCGGTAGCAATCAGCCCCAGCATTTT,CASRGSNQPQHF
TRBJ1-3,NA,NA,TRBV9,TGTGCCAGCAGCCGACAGACCCATTTCTCTGGAAACACCATATATTTT,CASSRQTHFSGNTIYF
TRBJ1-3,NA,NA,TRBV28,TGTGCCAGCTATCTCGCGGGGTTCTCTGGAAACACCATATATTTT,CASYLAGFSGNTIYF
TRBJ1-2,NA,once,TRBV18,TGTGCCAGCTCACCCGACAGCAACTATGGCTACACCTTC,CASSPDSNYGYTF
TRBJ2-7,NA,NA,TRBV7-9,TGTGCCAGCAGTTTTCAGGGTTTCTACGAGCAGTACTTC,CASSFQGFYEQYF
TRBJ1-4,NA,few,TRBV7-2,TGTGCCAGCAGCTCCAGGGGCGCCGGGGAAAAACTGTTTTTT,CASSSRGAGEKLFF
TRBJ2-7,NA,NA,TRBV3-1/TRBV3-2,TGTGCCAGCAGCCTGGATGGCCCCTACGAGCAGTACTTC,CASSLDGPYEQYF
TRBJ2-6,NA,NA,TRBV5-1,TGCGCCAGCAGCTTCGGGGGCACTGGGGCCAACGTCCTGACTTTC,CASSFGGTGANVLTF
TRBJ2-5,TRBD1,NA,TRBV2,TGTGCCAGCAGTGGCCCAGGGGGCTCTAGGGAGACCCAGTACTTC,CASSGPGGSRETQYF
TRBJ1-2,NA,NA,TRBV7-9,TGTGCCAGCAGCTTAGGCAGGCCTGAAGGTGGCTACACCTTC,CASSLGRPEGGYTF
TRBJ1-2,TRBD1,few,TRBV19,TGTGCCAGTACCATCCGGGACAGGGGGCGAGGAAACTATGGCTACACCTTC,CASTIRDRGRGNYGYTF
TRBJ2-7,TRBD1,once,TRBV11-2,TGTGCCAGCAGCTTCCGACAGGGGGCCTACGAGCAGTACTTC,CASSFRQGAYEQYF
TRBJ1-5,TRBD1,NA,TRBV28,TGTGCCAGCAGTTCCCCGGACAGGGTGGAAAGTCAGCCCCAGCATTTT,CASSSPDRVESQPQHF
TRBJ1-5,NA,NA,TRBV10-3,TGTGCCATCAGTGAGACAGGCCTCAATCAGCCCCAGCATTTT,CAISETGLNQPQHF
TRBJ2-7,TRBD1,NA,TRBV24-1,TGTGCCACCAGTGCAGGGACAGGCCCCTACGAGCAGTACTTC,CATSAGTGPYEQYF
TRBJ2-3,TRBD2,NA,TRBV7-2,TGTGCCAGCAGCTCGGGACTAGCGGGGGGGCTGGGAGATACGCAGTATTTT,CASSSGLAGGLGDTQYF
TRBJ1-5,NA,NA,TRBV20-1,TGCAGTGCTATTGAAGGAAATCAGCCCCAGCATTTT,CSAIEGNQPQHF
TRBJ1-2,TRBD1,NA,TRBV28,TGTGCCACTCGGACAGGGTTGGAGGGCTACACCTTC,CATRTGLEGYTF
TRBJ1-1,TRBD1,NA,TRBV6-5,TGTGCCAGCAGTTACATACCCCTAGGGGGCGAAACTGAAGCTTTCTTT,CASSYIPLGGETEAFF
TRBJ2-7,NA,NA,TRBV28,TGTGCCAGCAGCCATACCCACGAGCAGTACTTC,CASSHTHEQYF
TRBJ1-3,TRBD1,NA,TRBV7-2,TGTGCCAGCAGCCCGACAGGGGTCCCTGGAAACACCATATATTTT,CASSPTGVPGNTIYF
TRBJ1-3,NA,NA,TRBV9,TGTGCCAGCAGCGTAGATCCGGAGGGCACCATATATTTT,CASSVDPEGTIYF
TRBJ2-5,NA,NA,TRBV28,TGTGCCAGCAGTTTAGAGAATATGGACGGTGGAGAGACCCAGTACTTC,CASSLENMDGGETQYF
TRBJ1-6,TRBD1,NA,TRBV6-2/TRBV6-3,TGTGCCAGCATCCCGACAGGGCTGGGGGATTCACCCCTCCACTTT,CASIPTGLGDSPLHF
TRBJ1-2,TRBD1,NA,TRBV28,TGTGCCGGCGGTGACAGGGGCTATGGCTACACCTTC,CAGGDRGYGYTF
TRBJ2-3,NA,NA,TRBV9,TGTGCCAGCAGCGTGCTTAGCGTCAGCACAGATACGCAGTATTTT,CASSVLSVSTDTQYF
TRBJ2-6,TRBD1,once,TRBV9,TGTGCCAGCAGCGTAGCGGCAGGGGGCGCTGGGGCCAACGTCCTGACTTTC,CASSVAAGGAGANVLTF
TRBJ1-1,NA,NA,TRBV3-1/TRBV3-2,TGTGCCAGCAGCCGAGGGGCGGAGACGAACACTGAAGCTTTCTTT,CASSRGAETNTEAFF
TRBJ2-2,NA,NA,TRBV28,TGTGCCAGCAGTTCCCCAGGGGTATCCGGGGAGCTGTTTTTT,CASSSPGVSGELFF
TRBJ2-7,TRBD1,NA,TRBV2,TGTGCCAGCAAGGTGACGGGACAGGGTATTCGGTACGAGCAGTACTTC,CASKVTGQGIRYEQYF
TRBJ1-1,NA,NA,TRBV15,TGTGCCACCAGCAGAGATAGAGGGGCCAACACTGAAGCTTTCTTT,CATSRDRGANTEAFF
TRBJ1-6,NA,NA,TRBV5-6,TGTGCCAGCAGCTTAGTCGGGGCCTCGAATTCACCCCTCCACTTT,CASSLVGASNSPLHF
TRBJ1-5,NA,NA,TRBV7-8,TGTGCCAGCAGCCTCTCAAATAGCAATCAGCCCCAGCATTTT,CASSLSNSNQPQHF
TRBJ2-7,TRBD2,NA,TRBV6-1,TGTGCCAGCAGTGAAGCGCTTCGCCCCGGGGGGGACTACGAGCAGTACTTC,CASSEALRPGGDYEQYF
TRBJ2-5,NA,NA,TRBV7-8,TGTGCCAGCAGCCCAGGACGGTCGATTTTGCGAGAGACCCAGTACTTC,CASSPGRSILRETQYF
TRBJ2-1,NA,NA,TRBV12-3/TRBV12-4,TGTGCCAGCAGTTTATACAATGAGCAGTTCTTC,CASSLYNEQFF